This T cell receptor (beta chain) is from a study of T cell changes during pregnancy in multiple sclerosis. The junction had 7 bases not matched to a gene; V was cut back by 5 bases and J by 6 bases. This CDR3 comprises 14 residues. The germline gives CDR1 MNHEY, CDR2 SMNVEV (reference sequence). The assay was immunoSEQ multiplex PCR, and TCRdb's table has in-frame clones only and misses some. The table includes approximately 58,000 clones, roughly 89% detected once. The chain has TRBV27 and TRBJ1-3; 7 bases are shared with TRBD1. This receptor was identified in a female donor with multiple sclerosis, enrolled in a pregnancy study. The sample was peripheral blood, taken in the second trimester of pregnancy. Here the CDR3 reads CASSPTGSLNTIYF. The DNA of the CDR3 is TGTGCCAGCAGTCCGACAGGGAGTCTAAACACCATATATTTT.